These 17 T cell receptor beta chains were all obtained from the same sample, sequenced in a study of blood T cell repertoires in COVID-19. Using immunoSEQ multiplex PCR, the repertoire was profiled, and TCRdb retains in-frame clones only, with some absent. Among over 250,000 clones listed, more than 70% were seen once. The sequenced sample consisted of PBMCs or T cells enriched from blood (not recorded which). Receptors were obtained from a woman aged 55-69 years in a cohort exposed to, infected with or recovered from COVID-19 (not recorded which).

This clone has a single count. V and J are TRBV7-2 and TRBJ1-3; D uncertain. Germline CDR1 SGHTA, CDR2 FQGNSA. Trimming pared 1 base from V and 0 bases from J, leaving 10 bases between. The CDR3 length is 16 residues. Here the CDR3 reads CASSLGEPGSGNTIYF. Here the CDR3 DNA reads TGTGCCAGCAGCTTAGGGGAGCCTGGCTCTGGAAACACCATATATTTT.

The chain recombines TRBV7-3 with TRBJ2-6; D is unclear. The CDR3 covers 17 residues. CDR1 and CDR2 from the germline V gene are SGHTA and FQGTGA. Trimming stripped 5 bases from V and 0 bases from J, with 14 bases between. The DNA for the CDR3 is TGTGCCAGCAGCCCCAAGTCGGTTCTCTCTGGGGCCAACGTCCTGACTTTC. Translation gives CASSPKSVLSGANVLTF.

The rearrangement links TRBV4-1 to TRBJ2-7; no clear D gene. Trimming pared 2 bases from V and 0 bases from J, leaving 8 bases between. The germline gives CDR1 MGHRA, CDR2 YSYEKL. CDR3 length: 14 amino acids. CDR3 sequence reads: CASSQLTDSYEQYF. The DNA of the CDR3 is TGCGCCAGCAGCCAACTGACTGACTCCTACGAGCAGTACTTC.

The rearrangement uses TRBV10-2 and TRBJ2-3; 7 nucleotides agree with TRBD2. Germline V gene lookup returns CDR1 WSHSY and CDR2 SAAADI. The CDR3 is 15 amino acids. The ends lost 4 bases at V and 4 bases at J; junction bases unmatched: 8. In DNA, the CDR3 is TGCGCCAGCAGTGCACTAAGCGGGATCCCAGATACGCAGTATTTT. It codes for CASSALSGIPDTQYF.

This clone was recorded once. This rearrangement joins TRBV6-5 to TRBJ1-2; the D gene is possibly TRBD1 (5 bases). The CDR3 contains 14 residues. Trimming removed 6 bases from V and 4 bases from J, with 15 bases in between. In germline, CDR1 is MNHEY, CDR2 SVGAGI. CDR3 DNA: TGTGCCAGCAGGCCTAGCGACAGCGTCTATGGCTACACCTTC. Amino acids: CASRPSDSVYGYTF.

V gene TRBV21-1 combines with J gene TRBJ2-7; the table's D call, TRBD1, has no DNA check behind it. TRBV21-1 represents a pseudogene. This CDR3 region has 17 residues. The CDR3 DNA reads as TGTGCCAGCAGCAAGATTCGAAGACAGGGGGCCGTGCGCGAGCAGTACTTC. Translated: CASSKIRRQGAVREQYF.

The rearrangement uses TRBV29-1 and TRBJ2-3; 9 nucleotides align to TRBD1. Trimming took 2 bases from V and 6 from J; bases not matched to a gene: 6. Germline CDR1 reads SQVTM; CDR2 reads ANQGSEA. CDR3 size: 14 residues. CDR3 DNA sequence: TGCAGCGTTGAATTTTTTGGGACAGGGGATACGCAGTATTTT. It is translated as CSVEFFGTGDTQYF.

This clone was seen just once. V is TRBV6-5 and J is TRBJ1-3; D may be TRBD1 (6 bases). V was trimmed by 4 bases and J by 0 bases, leaving 10 bases between them. Germline V CDR1 and CDR2: MNHEY, SVGAGI. The CDR3 contains 15 residues. In DNA form, the CDR3 reads TGTGCCAGCAGTTTCGACAGGAACTCTGGAAACACCATATATTTT. Amino acid sequence: CASSFDRNSGNTIYF.

This chain connects TRBV9 to TRBJ2-2; the D gene is possibly TRBD1 (5 bases). Germline assignment: CDR1 SGDLS and CDR2 YYNGEE. The CDR3 sequence is 14 residues long. The germline V and J ends were trimmed by 7 bases and 5 bases, with 15 bases remaining between them. The CDR3 spells CASGPQGQTGELFF. CDR3 nucleotides: TGTGCCAGCGGGCCCCAGGGTCAGACCGGGGAGCTGTTTTTT.

This sequence joins TRBV6-5 and TRBJ2-7; TRBD2 matches 9 bases. This CDR3 has 16 amino acids. V lost 2 bases to trimming and J lost 1 base; unmatched junction nucleotides: 6. Germline loops: CDR1 MNHEY, CDR2 SVGAGI. DNA for the CDR3: TGTGCCAGCAGTTACGGACTAGCGAATCCTTCCTACGAGCAGTACTTC. Translating it yields CASSYGLANPSYEQYF.

The chain couples TRBV7-9 to TRBJ1-3, with 7 bases matching TRBD1. With 5 bases clipped from V and 4 bases from J, the junction kept 11 bases outside the gene matches. The CDR3 consists of 16 residues. Germline CDR1 reads SEHNR; CDR2 reads FQNEAQ (reference sequence). The CDR3 DNA is TGTGCCAGCAGCAAGGGGACAGTGGTGGGCGGAAACACCATATATTTT. Translating gives CASSKGTVVGGNTIYF.

The chain is built from TRBV18 and TRBJ2-5; 8 bases match TRBD2. Trimming removed 0 bases from V and 4 bases from J; junction bases left unmatched: 7. Germline lookup yields CDR1 KGHSH and CDR2 LQKENI. The CDR3 runs to 16 residues. CDR3 nucleotides: TGTGCCAGCTCACCACCGGGAGCGGGAGTACGAGAGACCCAGTACTTC. Translated, it gives CASSPPGAGVRETQYF.

The V call is TRBV19, the J call TRBJ2-2; a weak D match, TRBD2 (6 bases). The germline V and J ends were trimmed by 7 bases and 2 bases, with 14 bases remaining between them. CDR1 and CDR2 from the germline V gene are LNHDA and SQIVND (reference sequence). CDR3 length: 15 amino acids. CDR3 region: CASTSTGLNTGELFF. Written as DNA, the CDR3 is TGTGCCAGTACTTCGACGGGACTTAACACCGGGGAGCTGTTTTTT. Based on the CDR3 plus reference TRBV19 and TRBJ2-2, the full variable domain is DGGITQSPKYLFRKEGQNVTLSCEQNLNHDAMYWYRQDPGQGLRLIYYSQIVNDFQKGDIAEGYSVSREKKESFPLTVTSAQKNPTAFYLCASTSTGLNTGELFFGEGSRLTVL.

The gene calls are TRBV28 and TRBJ1-4; 7 bases align to TRBD1. The junction had 7 bases not matched to a gene; V was cut back by 6 bases and J by 0 bases. Per the germline V gene, CDR1 is MDHEN and CDR2 is SYDVKM. The length of the CDR3 is 16 residues. CDR3 protein: CASRGTEFATNEKLFF. For the CDR3, the DNA is TGTGCCAGCAGAGGGACAGAGTTTGCAACTAATGAAAAACTGTTTTTT.

The chain employs TRBV11-1 and TRBJ2-7, with 11 bases fitting TRBD1. The CDR3 consists of 15 residues. Germline V gene sequence: CDR1 SGHAT, CDR2 FQDESV (reference sequence). With V trimmed by 4 bases and J by 6 bases, 8 bases remained unmatched. The CDR3 here is CASSSRRDRGVEQYF. The CDR3 nucleotides read TGTGCCAGCAGCTCCCGACGGGACAGGGGGGTCGAGCAGTACTTC.

CDR3 region: CASSGGTEWANYGYTF. CDR3 sequence (DNA): TGTGCCAGCAGTGGTGGGACAGAATGGGCTAACTATGGCTACACCTTC. The V call is TRBV25-1, the J call TRBJ1-2; 7 bases align to TRBD1. V was pared by 4 bases and J by 0 bases, with 8 bases of the junction left unmatched. Germline V lookup: CDR1 MGHDK, CDR2 SYGVNS. The CDR3 covers 16 residues.

V and J are TRBV5-1 and TRBJ2-7; D is possibly TRBD2 (5 bases). The germline CDR1 and CDR2 sequences are SGHRS and YFSETQ. Trimming removed 0 bases from V and 7 bases from J, with 17 bases in between. This CDR3 region has 15 residues. For the CDR3, the DNA is TGCGCCAGCAGCTTGGACTCCGCCGGACCGGGGGAGCAGTACTTC. This codes for CASSLDSAGPGEQYF.